This note documents a single T cell receptor (beta chain) sequence. Its antigen is still unknown. The data were taken from a study of a mutant IDH1 vaccine in newly diagnosed glioma. Study in general: Vaccinations, eight in total, occurred in weeks 1, 3, 5, 7, 11, 15, 19, 23. Vaccination followed radiotherapy alone by 4-6 weeks, or accompanied temozolomide cycles. Treated patients, averaging roughly 40 years, were around 62% male and about 40% female.

The time point was: week 11, during vaccination. The vaccine gave 300 ug of a 20-mer mutant IDH1 peptide subcutaneously per dose. In every donor, the tumor was a new WHO grade 3 or 4 IDH1-mutant, ATRX-lost astrocytoma. Profiled with immunoSEQ multiplex PCR; TCRdb holds only in-frame clones, not every one. Counted here are 120,000 or so clones, roughly 77% occurring once; the ten biggest clones make up 4.5% to 5.5%. The CDR3 spans 14 residues. Sequences were derived from PBMCs, sampled from a glioma patient whose treatment included an IDH1 peptide vaccine. V gene TRBV21-1 combines with J gene TRBJ1-2; the D call TRBD1 from the table was never checked on the DNA. TRBV21-1 represents a pseudogene. The source is a man aged 40-50 years with glioma. Here the CDR3 DNA reads TGTGCCATCCAGCCCGGGACAGCCATCTATGGCTACACCTTC. Encoded protein: CAIQPGTAIYGYTF.